The source of this T cell receptor (beta chain) is a study of patients and donors after allogeneic stem cell transplantation. The CDR3 is 13 amino acids. V lost 4 bases to trimming and J lost 3 bases; unmatched junction nucleotides: 3. CDR1 is LGHNA and CDR2 is YSLEER in the germline V gene. This clonotype was seen a few times. TCRdb re-derived calls from the RT-PCR reads in MiXCR, one entry per CDR3 protein. In the table there are 900,000 to 1,000,000 distinct CDR3 sequences, over 15% of which are singletons. The receptor was isolated from a human donor who was either an allogeneic HSCT recipient or a stem cell or donor lymphocyte infusion donor (not recorded which). It is not recorded whose cells these are; they may come from a transplant donor. Input material: blood, either unsorted or a sorted T cell fraction (not recorded which). The chain uses TRBV4-3 and TRBJ2-7, with TRBD2 matching over 7 bases. The CDR3 DNA is TGCGCCAGCAGCCCCGGACTAGTCTACGAGCAGTACTTC. Its protein product is CASSPGLVYEQYF.